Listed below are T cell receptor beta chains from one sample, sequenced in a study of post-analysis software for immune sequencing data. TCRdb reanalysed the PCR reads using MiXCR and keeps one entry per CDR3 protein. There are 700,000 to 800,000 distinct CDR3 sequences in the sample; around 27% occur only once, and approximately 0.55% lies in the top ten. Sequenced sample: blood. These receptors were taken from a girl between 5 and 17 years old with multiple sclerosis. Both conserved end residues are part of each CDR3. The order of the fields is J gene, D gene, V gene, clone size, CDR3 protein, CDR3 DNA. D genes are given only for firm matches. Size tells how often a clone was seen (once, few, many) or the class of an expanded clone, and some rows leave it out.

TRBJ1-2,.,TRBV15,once,CATSDLGGPNYGYTF,TGTGCCACCAGCGACCTGGGGGGGCCGAACTATGGCTACACCTTC
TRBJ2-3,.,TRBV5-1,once,CASSRDSWGTDTQYF,TGCGCCAGCAGCAGAGACAGCTGGGGCACAGATACGCAGTATTTT
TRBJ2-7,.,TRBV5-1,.,CASNNRAGSRVSEQYF,TGCGCCAGCAACAACCGAGCCGGCTCAAGGGTCTCCGAGCAGTACTTC
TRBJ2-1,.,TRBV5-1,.,CASSLPLLTGTYNEQFF,TGCGCCAGCAGCTTACCTTTATTGACGGGTACCTACAATGAGCAGTTCTTC
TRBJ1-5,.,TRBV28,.,CASSPAGHISNQPQHF,TGTGCCAGCAGTCCCGCAGGACACATTAGCAATCAGCCCCAGCATTTT
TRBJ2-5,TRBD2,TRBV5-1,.,CASSPSALGEGETQYF,TGCGCCAGCAGCCCGTCGGCCCTAGGGGAGGGAGAGACCCAGTACTTC
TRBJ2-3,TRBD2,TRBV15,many,CATSRRLADGSDTQYF,TGTGCCACCAGCAGAAGACTAGCGGACGGTTCAGATACGCAGTATTTT
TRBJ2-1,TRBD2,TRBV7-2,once,CAGSSRLSAGGSYNEQFF,TGTGCCGGCAGCTCGAGGCTCTCAGCGGGAGGATCCTACAATGAGCAGTTCTTC
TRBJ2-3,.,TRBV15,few,CATSRVGRAGDTQYF,TGTGCCACCAGCAGAGTTGGCAGGGCGGGGGATACGCAGTATTTT
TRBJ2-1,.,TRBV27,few,CASIGSLDGEQFF,TGTGCCAGCATCGGGTCCCTCGACGGTGAGCAGTTCTTC
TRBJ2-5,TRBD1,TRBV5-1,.,CASSPGTGKMETQYF,TGCGCCAGCAGCCCGGGGACAGGGAAGATGGAGACCCAGTACTTC
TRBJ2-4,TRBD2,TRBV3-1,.,CASSQDLSGRGRGAIQYF,TGTGCCAGCAGCCAAGATCTAAGCGGGAGGGGACGGGGGGCCATTCAGTACTTC
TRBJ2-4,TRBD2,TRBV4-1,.,CASRRLAVSDIQYF,TGCGCCAGCAGGAGACTAGCGGTCTCAGACATTCAGTACTTC
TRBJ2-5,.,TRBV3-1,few,CASSQAVGVETQYF,TGTGCCAGCAGCCAAGCAGTGGGGGTAGAGACCCAGTACTTC
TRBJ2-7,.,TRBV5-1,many,CASSRSQTYEQYF,TGCGCCAGCAGCCGATCACAGACCTACGAGCAGTACTTC
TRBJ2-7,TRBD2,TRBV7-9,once,CASSYPGLAGGEQYF,TGTGCCAGCAGCTACCCAGGACTAGCGGGGGGCGAGCAGTACTTC
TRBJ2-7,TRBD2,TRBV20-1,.,CSAREKDLKRSGVDYEQYF,TGCAGTGCTAGAGAGAAAGATCTGAAGCGGAGCGGGGTCGACTACGAGCAGTACTTC
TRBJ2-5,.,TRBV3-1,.,CASSQVGWETQYF,TGTGCCAGCAGCCAAGTCGGTTGGGAGACCCAGTACTTC
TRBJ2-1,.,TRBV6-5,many,CASSQGGEQFF,TGTGCCAGCAGTCAGGGGGGGGAGCAGTTCTTC
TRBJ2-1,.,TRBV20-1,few,CSANLAIKNWEQFF,TGCAGTGCTAATCTAGCGATTAAGAATTGGGAGCAGTTCTTC
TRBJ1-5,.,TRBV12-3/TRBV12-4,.,CACSPPAGGIGGNQPQHF,TGTGCCTGCAGCCCTCCTGCGGGGGGGATTGGAGGCAATCAGCCCCAGCATTTT
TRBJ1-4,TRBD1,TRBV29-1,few,CSVETGGGEKLFF,TGCAGCGTCGAAACAGGGGGCGGTGAAAAACTGTTTTTT
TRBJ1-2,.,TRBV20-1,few,CSARPTWGNYGYTF,TGCAGTGCTAGACCCACCTGGGGCAACTATGGCTACACCTTC
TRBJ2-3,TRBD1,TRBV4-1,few,CAGSQGTGSTDTQYF,TGCGCCGGCAGCCAAGGGACAGGATCCACAGATACGCAGTATTTT